The present T cell receptor beta chain was sequenced within a study of blood T cell repertoires in COVID-19. Study at large: The cDNA or gDNA used as material had been derived from T cells, B-cell-depleted T cells, or PBMCs.

The CDR3 is 13 amino acids. Germline CDR1 is SGHVS and CDR2 is FQNEAQ. V was clipped by 6 bases and J by 1 base; unmatched bases: 3. Assay used: immunoSEQ multiplex PCR; TCRdb lists only in-frame clones, some missing. The sample lists about 100,000 clones, about three quarters seen once, with 8% to 9% in the top ten. The sequence derives from a man aged 45-60 years who had recovered from COVID-19. The sequencing sample was made of peripheral blood. The chain couples TRBV7-8 to TRBJ2-7; 7 nucleotides match TRBD2. In DNA form, the CDR3 reads TGTGCCAGCAGGACTAGCAAATCCTACGAGCAGTACTTC. Its translation: CASRTSKSYEQYF. The entire variable domain, with the rest obtained from reference TRBV7-8 and TRBJ2-7, is as follows: GAGVSQSPRYKVAKRGQDVALRCDPISGHVSLFWYQQALGQGPEFLTYFQNEAQLDKSGLPSDRFFAERPEGSVSTLKIQRTQQEDSAVYLCASRTSKSYEQYFGPGTRLTVT.